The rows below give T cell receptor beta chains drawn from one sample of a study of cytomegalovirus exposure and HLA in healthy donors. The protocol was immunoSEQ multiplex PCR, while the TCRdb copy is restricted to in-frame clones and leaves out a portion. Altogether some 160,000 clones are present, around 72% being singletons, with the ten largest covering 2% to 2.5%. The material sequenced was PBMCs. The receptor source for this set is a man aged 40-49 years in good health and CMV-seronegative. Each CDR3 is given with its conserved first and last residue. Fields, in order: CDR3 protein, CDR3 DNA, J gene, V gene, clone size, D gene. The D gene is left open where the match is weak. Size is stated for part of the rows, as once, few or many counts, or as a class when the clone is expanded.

CASSLSRGSQETQYF | TGTGCCAGCAGTTTATCGAGGGGGAGCCAAGAGACCCAGTACTTC | TRBJ2-5 | TRBV27 | few | NA
CASSGAGWGAGANVLTF | TGTGCCAGCAGCGGAGCCGGCTGGGGAGCTGGGGCCAACGTCCTGACTTTC | TRBJ2-6 | TRBV9 | NA | NA
CASSKTGTSGNNEQFF | TGCGCCAGCAGCAAGACCGGGACTAGCGGAAACAATGAGCAGTTCTTC | TRBJ2-1 | TRBV10-1 | NA | TRBD2
CASSPRNRQETQYF | TGTGCCAGCTCACCAAGAAACAGGCAAGAGACCCAGTACTTC | TRBJ2-5 | TRBV18 | NA | NA
CASSLEVGSYGYTF | TGTGCCAGCAGCCTAGAGGTTGGCTCCTATGGCTACACCTTC | TRBJ1-2 | TRBV6-6 | NA | NA
CASSLGRGRNTEAFF | TGTGCCAGCAGCTTGGGGAGGGGGAGGAACACTGAAGCTTTCTTT | TRBJ1-1 | TRBV7-6 | NA | NA
CASSLGRRTGVGYTF | TGTGCCAGCAGCTTAGGCCGTAGGACAGGGGTCGGCTACACCTTC | TRBJ1-2 | TRBV13 | few | TRBD1
CASSLDGTGPSAQYF | TGTGCCAGCAGCTTAGATGGGACAGGACCCTCCGCCCAGTACTTC | TRBJ2-5 | TRBV11-2 | NA | TRBD1
CAWSRLAGGWGQYF | TGTGCCTGGAGTCGCCTAGCGGGAGGGTGGGGGCAGTACTTC | TRBJ2-7 | TRBV30 | NA | TRBD2
CASSRTGGPETQYF | TGTGCCAGCAGCCGCACAGGGGGCCCAGAGACCCAGTACTTC | TRBJ2-5 | TRBV7-2 | few | TRBD1
CASSLQDTQYF | TGTGCCAGCAGCTTACAAGATACGCAGTATTTT | TRBJ2-3 | TRBV11-2 | NA | NA
CASSLFSGENEKLFF | TGCGCCAGCAGCTTGTTCTCCGGGGAGAATGAAAAACTGTTTTTT | TRBJ1-4 | TRBV5-1 | once | NA
CASSQYRTVSYEQYF | TGTGCCAGCAGCCAGTACCGGACTGTCTCCTACGAGCAGTACTTC | TRBJ2-7 | TRBV14 | NA | NA
CASSYSWQGIGETQYF | TGTGCCAGCAGTTACTCGTGGCAGGGGATAGGAGAGACCCAGTACTTC | TRBJ2-5 | TRBV6-5 | NA | NA
CASSASGRRETQYF | TGTGCCAGCAGCGCTAGCGGGAGGAGGGAGACCCAGTACTTC | TRBJ2-5 | TRBV5-4 | NA | TRBD2
CASSIQGNAGEKLFF | TGTGCCAGTAGTATTCAGGGAAACGCAGGGGAAAAACTGTTTTTT | TRBJ1-4 | TRBV19 | NA | NA
CASSLGAGGAYEQYF | TGTGCCAGCAGCTTAGGGGCGGGGGGAGCCTACGAGCAGTACTTC | TRBJ2-7 | TRBV7-7 | NA | TRBD2
CASSKDRVGYTF | TGTGCCAGCAGTAAAGACAGGGTCGGCTACACCTTC | TRBJ1-2 | TRBV6-6 | NA | TRBD1
CASSLASAGQSTDTQYF | TGTGCCAGCAGCTTAGCCTCAGCGGGACAAAGCACAGATACGCAGTATTTT | TRBJ2-3 | TRBV7-2 | NA | NA
CASSFLSGGFQETQYF | TGTGCCAGCAGTTTTCTTAGCGGGGGGTTCCAAGAGACCCAGTACTTC | TRBJ2-5 | TRBV27 | NA | TRBD2
CASSPRDSPSYNEQFF | TGTGCCAGCAGTCCCCGGGACAGTCCTTCCTACAATGAGCAGTTCTTC | TRBJ2-1 | TRBV27 | NA | TRBD1
CASSLKGIRYEQYF | TGTGCCAGCAGTTTGAAGGGGATCAGATACGAGCAGTACTTC | TRBJ2-7 | TRBV27 | NA | NA
CASSPWTGRGRDTQYF | TGTGCCAGCTCACCATGGACAGGAAGAGGACGCGATACGCAGTATTTT | TRBJ2-3 | TRBV18 | NA | TRBD1
CASSHFSGSDEQYF | TGTGCCAGCTCTCATTTTAGCGGGAGCGACGAGCAGTACTTC | TRBJ2-7 | TRBV18 | NA | TRBD2
CAHRDRSSYEQYF | TGTGCTCACCGGGACAGATCCTCCTACGAGCAGTACTTC | TRBJ2-7 | TRBV5-4 | few | TRBD1
CASGEGAWTEAFF | TGTGCTAGTGGAGAGGGGGCGTGGACTGAAGCTTTCTTT | TRBJ1-1 | TRBV12-5 | NA | TRBD1
CASSLVPQGGHEQYF | TGTGCCAGCAGCTTAGTCCCCCAGGGGGGCCACGAGCAGTACTTC | TRBJ2-7 | TRBV7-9 | NA | NA
CASRGDTGELFF | TGTGCCAGCAGAGGGGACACCGGGGAGCTGTTTTTT | TRBJ2-2 | TRBV9 | NA | NA
CASSLFGTGREETQYF | TGTGCCAGCAGCTTGTTCGGTACAGGGCGGGAAGAGACCCAGTACTTC | TRBJ2-5 | TRBV5-6 | NA | NA
CASSSSGTGDEKLFF | TGTGCCAGCAGTTCTTCAGGGACAGGGGATGAAAAACTGTTTTTT | TRBJ1-4 | TRBV6-5 | NA | TRBD1
CASSFRRMNTEAFF | TGTGCCAGCAGCTTCCGGCGGATGAACACTGAAGCTTTCTTT | TRBJ1-1 | TRBV11-2 | NA | NA
CASSQPGEGWPYEQYF | TGTGCCAGCAGCCAACCCGGGGAGGGTTGGCCCTACGAGCAGTACTTC | TRBJ2-7 | TRBV5-6 | NA | TRBD2
CASSNRGTGYYNEQFF | TGTGCCAGCAGTAACCGAGGGACTGGCTACTACAATGAGCAGTTCTTC | TRBJ2-1 | TRBV2 | NA | NA
CASSGLPTQYF | TGTGCCAGCAGCGGACTCCCGACGCAGTATTTT | TRBJ2-3 | TRBV7-2 | once | NA
CAWSGGQGAVGYTF | TGTGCCTGGAGTGGCGGACAGGGGGCGGTGGGCTACACCTTC | TRBJ1-2 | TRBV30 | NA | TRBD1
CASSQGAGDSYEQYF | TGTGCCAGCAGCCAAGGAGCGGGGGACTCCTACGAGCAGTACTTC | TRBJ2-7 | TRBV4-2 | NA | TRBD2
CASSQAGQGYEQYF | TGTGCCAGCAGCCAGGCGGGACAGGGTTACGAGCAGTACTTC | TRBJ2-7 | TRBV9 | once | TRBD1
CASSAGTSGYNEQFF | TGTGCCAGCAGCGCTGGGACTAGCGGATACAATGAGCAGTTCTTC | TRBJ2-1 | TRBV9 | many | TRBD2
CASSVQGSLGGYTF | TGTGCCAGTAGTGTCCAGGGAAGTTTGGGTGGCTACACCTTC | TRBJ1-2 | TRBV19 | NA | NA
CASSGGANTGELFF | TGCGCCAGCAGTGGGGGAGCCAACACCGGGGAGCTGTTTTTT | TRBJ2-2 | TRBV10-1 | once | NA
CASSSYRSYEQYF | TGTGCCAGCAGTTCCTACCGCTCCTACGAGCAGTACTTC | TRBJ2-7 | TRBV28 | NA | NA
CASRADRGLTPLHF | TGTGCCAGCAGGGCCGACAGGGGGCTGACACCCCTCCACTTT | TRBJ1-6 | TRBV6-1 | NA | TRBD1
CASSPGLAGEGGHEQYF | TGTGCCAGCAGCCCCGGACTAGCGGGAGAAGGGGGCCACGAGCAGTACTTC | TRBJ2-7 | TRBV5-4 | NA | TRBD2
CASRQGAYGELFF | TGCGCCAGCAGACAGGGGGCCTACGGGGAGCTGTTTTTT | TRBJ2-2 | TRBV10-1 | NA | TRBD1
CASRGTGDIQYF | TGTGCCAGCAGAGGGACAGGGGACATTCAGTACTTC | TRBJ2-4 | TRBV6-5 | few | TRBD1
CASSYSTETQYF | TGTGCCAGCAGTTACTCGACTGAGACCCAGTACTTC | TRBJ2-5 | TRBV6-6 | NA | NA
CASSSYQETQYF | TGTGCCAGCAGTTCGTACCAAGAGACCCAGTACTTC | TRBJ2-5 | TRBV27 | NA | NA
CASSLEPGQETQYF | TGCGCCAGCAGCTTGGAGCCAGGACAAGAGACCCAGTACTTC | TRBJ2-5 | TRBV5-1 | few | NA
CAIRSGQVTDTQYF | TGTGCCATCAGGTCTGGCCAGGTGACAGATACGCAGTATTTT | TRBJ2-3 | TRBV10-3 | once | NA
CASSQDMLAAAYEQYF | TGCGCCAGCAGCCAAGATATGCTAGCCGCAGCCTACGAGCAGTACTTC | TRBJ2-7 | TRBV4-3 | NA | NA
CASSQSGTRSYEQYF | TGCGCCAGCAGTCAATCCGGGACTAGAAGCTACGAGCAGTACTTC | TRBJ2-7 | TRBV4-1 | NA | TRBD2
CASLTGGTEAFF | TGTGCCAGCCTAACAGGGGGGACTGAAGCTTTCTTT | TRBJ1-1 | TRBV6-6 | NA | TRBD1
CASSNQGFRETQYF | TGTGCCAGCAGCAACCAGGGGTTCCGAGAGACCCAGTACTTC | TRBJ2-5 | TRBV7-2 | once | NA
CASSELRDRMGGYTF | TGTGCCAGCAGTGAGCTACGGGACAGGATGGGAGGCTACACCTTC | TRBJ1-2 | TRBV6-1 | NA | TRBD1
CASSQVAVSTDTQYF | TGCGCCAGCAGCCAAGTAGCGGTTAGCACAGATACGCAGTATTTT | TRBJ2-3 | TRBV4-1 | few | NA
CASSESPVMSSYNEQFF | TGTGCCAGCAGTGAATCGCCGGTGATGAGCTCCTACAATGAGCAGTTCTTC | TRBJ2-1 | TRBV6-1 | NA | NA
CSAVTSGSRGTQYF | TGCAGCGCTGTGACTAGCGGGAGTAGGGGGACCCAGTACTTC | TRBJ2-5 | TRBV29-1 | NA | TRBD2
CASSPRTGGPSNTEAFF | TGTGCCAGCAGCCCTAGGACAGGGGGTCCCTCAAACACTGAAGCTTTCTTT | TRBJ1-1 | TRBV11-2 | NA | TRBD1
CASSQERGGPQHF | TGCGCCAGCAGCCAAGAAAGGGGCGGGCCCCAGCATTTT | TRBJ1-5 | TRBV4-1 | NA | NA